This T cell receptor beta chain was found in a study of cytomegalovirus exposure and HLA in healthy donors. The germline V and J ends were trimmed by 4 bases and 7 bases, with 20 bases remaining between them. The CDR3 spans 15 residues. Looked up from germline, CDR1 is SGHKS and CDR2 is YYEKEE (reference sequence). Clones were sequenced by immunoSEQ multiplex PCR, and TCRdb holds only the in-frame ones, with some missing. The sample holds fewer than 400,000 clones, roughly 88% seen once. The receptor was isolated from a man aged 25-45 years in good health and CMV-seronegative. The J gene is TRBJ1-2, the V gene TRBV5-5; D might be TRBD1 (6 bases). The sample comprised PBMCs. The DNA of the CDR3 is TGTGCCAGCAGCAGGCCCGGGGGGCTAGGTGGTGGCTACACCTTC. It specifies CASSRPGGLGGGYTF. The full variable domain, completed using reference TRBV5-5 and TRBJ1-2, is DAGVTQSPTHLIKTRGQQVTLRCSPISGHKSVSWYQQVLGQGPQFIFQYYEKEERGRGNFPDRFSARQFPNYSSELNVNALLLGDSALYLCASSRPGGLGGGYTFGSGTRLTVV.